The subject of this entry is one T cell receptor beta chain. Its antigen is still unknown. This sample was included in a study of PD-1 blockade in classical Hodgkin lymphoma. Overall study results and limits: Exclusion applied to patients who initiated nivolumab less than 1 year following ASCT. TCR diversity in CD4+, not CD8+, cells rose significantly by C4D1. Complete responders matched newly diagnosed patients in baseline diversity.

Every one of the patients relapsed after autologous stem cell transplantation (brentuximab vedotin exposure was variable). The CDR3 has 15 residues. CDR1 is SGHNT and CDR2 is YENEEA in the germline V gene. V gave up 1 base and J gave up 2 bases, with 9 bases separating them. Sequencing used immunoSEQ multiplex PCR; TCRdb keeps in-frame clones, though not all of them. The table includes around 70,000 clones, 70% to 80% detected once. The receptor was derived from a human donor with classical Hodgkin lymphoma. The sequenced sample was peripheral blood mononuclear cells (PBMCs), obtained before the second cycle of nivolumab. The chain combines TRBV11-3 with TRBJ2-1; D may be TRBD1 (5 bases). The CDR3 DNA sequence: TGTGCCAGCAGCTTAGGTGGACAAACCTACAATGAGCAGTTCTTC. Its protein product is CASSLGGQTYNEQFF.